This TCR beta chain was sequenced in a study of blood T cell repertoires in COVID-19. For the study at large: Samples came from the United States, Italy and Spain, spanning acute and convalescent COVID-19. T cells, B-cell-depleted T cells, or PBMCs supplied cDNA or gDNA.

Trimming removed 5 bases from V and 4 bases from J, with 14 bases in between. The CDR3 is 14 residues long. Germline-derived CDR1 and CDR2 are SGHAT and FQNNGV. Symptom resolution, clearance, or two negative PCRs marked the recovered donors of Cohort 3. Profiling relied on immunoSEQ multiplex PCR, and the TCRdb table lists in-frame clones only, not all of them. The data contain approximately 180,000 clones, 65% to 90% of them seen just once; the ten biggest clones take up over 12%. This chain links TRBV11-2 with TRBJ1-1; weak D call: TRBD1 (5 bases). The sample comprised PBMCs or T cells enriched from blood (not recorded which). The receptor comes from a man between 50 and 59 years old who had recovered from COVID-19. This CDR3 reads CASSIDSLLTEAFF. The CDR3 DNA is TGTGCCAGCAGCATTGACAGCTTACTCACTGAAGCTTTCTTT.